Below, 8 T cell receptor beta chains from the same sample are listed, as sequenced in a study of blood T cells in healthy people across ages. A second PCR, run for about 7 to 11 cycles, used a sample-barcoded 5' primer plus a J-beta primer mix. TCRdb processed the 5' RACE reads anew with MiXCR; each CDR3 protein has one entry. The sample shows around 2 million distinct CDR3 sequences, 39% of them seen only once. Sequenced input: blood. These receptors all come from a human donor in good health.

CDR3 loop: CASQLVGGHSYEQYF. In DNA form, the CDR3 reads TGCGCCAGCCAGCTTGTAGGGGGACACTCCTACGAGCAGTACTTC. The chain couples TRBV5-1 to TRBJ2-7, with D perhaps matching TRBD1 (6 bases). This CDR3 contains 15 residues. From germline, CDR1 is SGHRS and CDR2 YFSETQ. V shed 7 bases and J shed 0 bases, with 17 bases lying between them.

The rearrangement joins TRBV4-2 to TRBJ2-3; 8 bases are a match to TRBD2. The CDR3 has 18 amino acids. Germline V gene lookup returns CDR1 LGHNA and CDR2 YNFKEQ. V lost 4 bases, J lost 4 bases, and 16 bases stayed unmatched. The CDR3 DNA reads TGTGCCAGCAGCCCCCGGGAGGACAGCGGGGGAGTTGCAGATACGCAGTATTTT. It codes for CASSPREDSGGVADTQYF.

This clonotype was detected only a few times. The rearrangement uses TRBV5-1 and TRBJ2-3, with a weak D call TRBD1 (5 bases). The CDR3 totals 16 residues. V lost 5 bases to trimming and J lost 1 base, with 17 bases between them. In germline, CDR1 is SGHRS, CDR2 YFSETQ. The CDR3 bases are TGCGCCAGCAGGGCAGGGATGTCTGTTGGCACAGATACGCAGTATTTT. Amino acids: CASRAGMSVGTDTQYF.

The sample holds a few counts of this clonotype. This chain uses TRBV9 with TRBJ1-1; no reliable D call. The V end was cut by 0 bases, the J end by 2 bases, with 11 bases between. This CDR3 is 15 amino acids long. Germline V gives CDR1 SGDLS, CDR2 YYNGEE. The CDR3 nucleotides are TGTGCCAGCAGCGTAGGTGGTGGGATAAACACTGAAGCTTTCTTT. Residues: CASSVGGGINTEAFF.

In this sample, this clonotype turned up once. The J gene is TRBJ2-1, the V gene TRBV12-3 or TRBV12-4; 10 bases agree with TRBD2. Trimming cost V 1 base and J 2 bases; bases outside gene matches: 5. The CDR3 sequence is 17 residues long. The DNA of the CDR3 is TGTGCCAGCAGTTTAGGTATAGCGGGGGGCACCTACAATGAGCAGTTCTTC. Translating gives CASSLGIAGGTYNEQFF.

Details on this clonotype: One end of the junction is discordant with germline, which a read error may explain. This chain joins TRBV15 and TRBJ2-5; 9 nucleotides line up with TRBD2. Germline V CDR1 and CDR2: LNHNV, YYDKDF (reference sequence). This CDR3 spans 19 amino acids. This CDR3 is CVTSSFAGTSWLGQETQYF. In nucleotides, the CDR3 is TGTGTCACCAGCAGTTTCGCCGGGACTAGCTGGCTTGGGCAAGAGACCCAGTACTTC. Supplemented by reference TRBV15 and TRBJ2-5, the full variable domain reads DAMVIQNPRYQVTQFGKPVTLSCSQTLNHNVMYWYQQKSSQAPKLLFHYYDKDFNNEADTPDNFQSRRPNTSFCFLDIRSPGLGDTAMYLCVTSSFAGTSWLGQETQYFGPGTRLLVL.

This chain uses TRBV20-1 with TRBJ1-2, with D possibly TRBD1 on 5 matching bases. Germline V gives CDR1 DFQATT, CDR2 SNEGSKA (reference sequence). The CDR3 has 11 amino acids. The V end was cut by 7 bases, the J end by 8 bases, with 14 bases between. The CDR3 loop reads CSVRVGLGYTF. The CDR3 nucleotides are TGCAGTGTCAGGGTGGGGTTAGGCTACACCTTC.

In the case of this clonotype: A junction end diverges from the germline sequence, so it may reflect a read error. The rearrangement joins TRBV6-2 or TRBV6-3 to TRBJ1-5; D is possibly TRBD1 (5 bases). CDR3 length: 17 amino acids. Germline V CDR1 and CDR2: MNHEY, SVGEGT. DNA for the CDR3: TGTGCCAGCAGTTACTCCTCGGGACGGCATAGCAATCAGCCCCGGCATTTT. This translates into CASSYSSGRHSNQPRHF.